The T cell receptor (beta chain) under discussion was sequenced for a study of blood T cell repertoires in COVID-19. This clone was counted a single time. Germline values: CDR1 SGHRS, CDR2 YFSETQ. This CDR3 has 14 residues. The V end was cut by 4 bases, the J end by 4 bases, with 13 bases between. Sequencing used immunoSEQ multiplex PCR; TCRdb keeps in-frame clones, though not all of them. This sample has 97,000 or so clones; around 80% occur once, and the top ten carry roughly 10%. The sequence derives from a man in his fifties or sixties with active or convalescent COVID-19. V and J are TRBV5-1 and TRBJ2-3, with a tentative D call TRBD1 (5 bases). The sample was peripheral blood. The CDR3 sequence is CASSLQGRPDTQYF. CDR3 DNA sequence: TGCGCCAGCAGCCTGCAGGGCAGGCCAGATACGCAGTATTTT.